This T cell receptor (beta chain) was found in a study of Ad26.COV2.S vaccination and SARS-CoV-2 variants. In the study overall: By the intramuscular route, Ad26.COV2.S was given once, or twice 56 days apart.

The ends were cut back, 0 bases at V and 1 base at J, with 5 bases in the middle. CDR1 is GTSNPN, CDR2 SVGIG, per germline (reference sequence). This CDR3 spans 13 amino acids. The protocol was immunoSEQ multiplex PCR, while the TCRdb copy is restricted to in-frame clones and leaves out a portion. There are hundreds of thousands of clones in the sample; 80% to 90% occur only once, and approximately 1.5% lies in the top ten. Treatment of the sample: over 15 received Ad26.COV2.S at low or high dose, single or two shots; several received placebo; per-sample allocation not given. It was on day 63 after the first vaccine or placebo injection that samples were taken.

The source of this sequence is a person between 18 and 59 years old who received the Ad26.COV2.S COVID-19 vaccine or a placebo. The chain recombines TRBV30 with TRBJ2-3, with D uncertain. This sample comprised peripheral blood, obtained in a trial of Ad26.COV2.S vaccine versus placebo. The CDR3 loop reads CAWSVLRTDTQYF. CDR3 in DNA: TGTGCCTGGAGTGTTTTGCGCACAGATACGCAGTATTTT.